One and the same sample provided the 2 T cell receptor beta chains below, sequenced in a study of PD-1 blockade in classical Hodgkin lymphoma. Time point described: newly diagnosed, previously untreated cHL patient sample. Magnetic negative selection was used to purify CD4+ T cells from thawed PBMCs. Here immunoSEQ multiplex PCR was the method, and the copy in TCRdb shows in-frame clones only, minus some. The table has more than 25,000 clones, about 89% seen once; the top ten hold about 0.37%. Material: CD4+ T cells from blood. The receptors come from a human donor with classical Hodgkin lymphoma.

This clone is a singleton in its sample. The CDR3 region is CASSPPFTRSSYEQYF. The CDR3, as DNA: TGTGCCAGCTCACCACCGTTTACTCGGAGCTCCTACGAGCAGTACTTC. The rearrangement uses TRBV18 and TRBJ2-7; no reliable D call. The ends were cut back, 0 bases at V and 0 bases at J, with 12 bases in the middle. Looked up from germline, CDR1 is KGHSH and CDR2 is LQKENI. CDR3 length equals 16 residues.

This chain uses TRBV2 with TRBJ2-7; perhaps TRBD1 as D (8 bases). V shed 7 bases and J shed 2 bases, with 15 bases lying between them. The CDR3 is made up of 14 amino acids. Germline CDR1 SNHLY, CDR2 FYNNEI. DNA for the CDR3: TGTGCCAGCAATCCACAGGGGGGGGCCTACGAGCAGTACTTC. It codes for CASNPQGGAYEQYF.